The clone carrying this TCR beta chain was seen just once. Trimming stripped 2 bases from V and 1 base from J, with 10 bases between. Germline CDR1 is SNHLY and CDR2 is FYNNEI. There are 15 residues in the CDR3. The data were taken from a study of blood T cell repertoires in COVID-19. Study-wide context: PBMCs, B-cell-depleted T cells, or T cells provided the cDNA or gDNA that made up the material.

Data came from immunoSEQ multiplex PCR; TCRdb stores just in-frame clones and leaves some out. The data show 150,000 to 200,000 clones, 86% seen once. The study recruited people aged about 18 to 95 years across approximately 24 US areas. Clinical histories supplied by participants themselves formed the basis of cohort assignment. The origin of this receptor is a woman aged 40-49 years in a cohort exposed to, infected with or recovered from COVID-19 (not recorded which). Input material: PBMCs or T cells enriched from blood (not recorded which). The V call is TRBV2, the J call TRBJ2-3; TRBD2 is a possible D gene (5 bases). The DNA for the CDR3 is TGTGCCAGCAGTGAACGTTGGGGAGGCACAGATACGCAGTATTTT. Its translation: CASSERWGGTDTQYF. Looking up the rest from reference TRBV2 and TRBJ2-3 gives the full variable domain: EPEVTQTPSHQVTQMGQEVILRCVPISNHLYFYWYRQILGQKVEFLVSFYNNEISEKSEIFDDQFSVERPDGSNFTLKIRSTKLEDSAMYFCASSERWGGTDTQYFGPGTRLTVL.